The clone carrying this T cell receptor beta chain was detected many times. This entry belongs to a study of T cells in Graves' hyperthyroidism and ophthalmopathy. Sampled blood dates from first hyperthyroidism diagnosis, and it precedes any ophthalmopathy symptoms. Fresh 10 ml peripheral blood yielded PBMCs. CDR1 is MNHEY, CDR2 SVGAGI, per germline. This CDR3 has 13 residues. Trimming stripped 2 bases from V and 8 bases from J, with 12 bases between. Amplified TCR beta CDR3 regions derived from RNA transcripts. During a first-round RT-PCR of the TCR CDR3, the HTBI primer set was used. TCRdb itself ran the multiplex PCR reads through MiXCR, one entry per CDR3 protein. Among over 250,000 distinct CDR3 sequences listed, about 25% were seen once.

Sequenced sample: blood. The chain uses TRBV6-5 and TRBJ1-2, with no clear D. This clonotype originated in a man aged 35 to 55 with Graves' hyperthyroidism that later progressed to Graves' ophthalmopathy. The CDR3 sequence: CASSYRELSGYTF. DNA of the CDR3: TGTGCCAGCAGTTACAGGGAACTGAGCGGCTACACCTTC.